One and the same sample provided the 2 T cell receptor beta chains below, sequenced in a study of T cells in Graves' hyperthyroidism and ophthalmopathy. RNA transcripts were the template for amplifying TCR beta CDR3 regions. During a first-round RT-PCR of the TCR CDR3, the HTBI primer set was used. TCRdb used MiXCR to reprocess the multiplex PCR reads, holding one entry per CDR3 protein. The data contain a few hundred thousand distinct CDR3 sequences, about 15% of them singletons. The sample consisted of blood. The receptors come from a woman in her 30s with Graves' hyperthyroidism that later progressed to Graves' ophthalmopathy.

In this sample, this clonotype turned up many times. This rearrangement joins TRBV20-1 to TRBJ2-7; TRBD2 might be the D (6 bases). The germline CDR1 and CDR2 sequences are DFQATT and SNEGSKA (reference sequence). V was pared by 5 bases and J by 3 bases, with 14 bases between. The CDR3 is 13 amino acids. In nucleotides, the CDR3 is TGCAGTGCTGAAACGGGACTCCTCTACGAGCAGTACTTC. It encodes CSAETGLLYEQYF.

This clonotype appeared many times. The chain carries TRBV11-3 and TRBJ1-2, with D perhaps TRBD1 (6 bases). With 5 bases removed from V and 2 bases from J, the gap between germline ends came to 15 bases. CDR1 and CDR2 (germline): SGHNT, YENEEA. This CDR3 has 15 residues. The CDR3 DNA follows: TGTGCCAGCAGCCCAAGCGGGCAGGGGAACTATGGCTACACCTTC. Its protein is CASSPSGQGNYGYTF.